The 5 T cell receptor beta chains given below trace back to one sample, sequenced in a study of early T cells in non-severe SARS-CoV-2 infection. Each CDR3 protein gets one entry after TCRdb re-called the 5' RACE reads with MiXCR. The profile covers under 35,000 distinct CDR3 sequences, with roughly 5% appearing a single time and roughly 20% taken by the ten largest. The specimen was whole blood. These receptors came from an adult who was a healthcare worker with PCR-confirmed SARS-CoV-2 infection or an uninfected control (not recorded which).

This clonotype was picked up many times. The chain employs TRBV2 and TRBJ1-5; TRBD1 agrees at 8 bases. Germline V gives CDR1 SNHLY, CDR2 FYNNEI. Germline trimming cut 7 bases from V and 6 bases from J; bases unmatched to any gene: 8. The CDR3 runs to 14 residues. As DNA, the CDR3 is TGTGCCAGCAACCTCGACAGGGGTAGTCAGCCCCAGCATTTT. Translating gives CASNLDRGSQPQHF.

This clonotype was observed at least ten times. The gene calls are TRBV20-1 and TRBJ2-7, with 8 bases that match TRBD2. CDR1 DFQATT and CDR2 SNEGSKA come from the germline V gene (reference sequence). J was trimmed by 3 bases and V by 8 bases; bases with no gene match: 15. The CDR3 extends over 15 amino acids. The CDR3 loop is CSSPSLAGGNYEQYF. The CDR3 bases are TGCAGTTCCCCCTCCTTGGCGGGAGGCAACTACGAGCAGTACTTC.

This clonotype was observed many times. V usage is TRBV3-1 and J usage is TRBJ2-5, with 7 positions matching TRBD2. Germline V gives CDR1 LGHDT, CDR2 YNNKEL (reference sequence). V trimming: 2 bases; J trimming: 5 bases; junction bases outside the gene matches: 5. The CDR3 totals 14 residues. The chain's CDR3 is CASSQQRGGETQYF. The DNA of the CDR3 is TGTGCCAGCAGCCAACAGCGGGGAGGTGAGACCCAGTACTTC.

The rearrangement joins TRBV7-9 to TRBJ2-3; the D call may be TRBD1 or TRBD2 (6 bases each). CDR3 size: 14 residues. Per the germline V gene, CDR1 is SEHNR and CDR2 is FQNEAQ (reference sequence). The V gene lost 3 bases and the J gene lost 1 base, with 8 bases spanning the gap. The CDR3 DNA is TGTGCCAGCAGCTTCGGGGGCCGCACAGATACGCAGTATTTT. Translation: CASSFGGRTDTQYF.

Only one count was recorded for this clonotype. V usage is TRBV3-1 and J usage is TRBJ2-7, with D perhaps TRBD1 (5 bases). V was trimmed by 3 bases and J by 4 bases, leaving 10 bases between them. CDR1 LGHDT and CDR2 YNNKEL come from the germline V gene (reference sequence). There are 13 residues in the CDR3. The CDR3 DNA is TGTGCCAGCAGCCAGGGGCAACAGTACGAGCAGTACTTC. Translation gives CASSQGQQYEQYF.